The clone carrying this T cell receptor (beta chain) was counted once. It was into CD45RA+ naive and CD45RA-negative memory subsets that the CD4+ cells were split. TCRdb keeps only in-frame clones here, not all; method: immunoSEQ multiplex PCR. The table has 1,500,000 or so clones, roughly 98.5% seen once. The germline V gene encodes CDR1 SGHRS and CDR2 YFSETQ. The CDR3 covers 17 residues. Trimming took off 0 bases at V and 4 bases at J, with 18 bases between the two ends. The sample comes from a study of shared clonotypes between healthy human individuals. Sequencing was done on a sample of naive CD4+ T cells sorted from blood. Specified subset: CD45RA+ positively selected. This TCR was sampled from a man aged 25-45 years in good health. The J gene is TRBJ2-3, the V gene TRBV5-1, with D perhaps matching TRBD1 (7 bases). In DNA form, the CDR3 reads TGCGCCAGCAGCTTGGCCGGATACAGGGGAGGCGCAGATACGCAGTATTTT. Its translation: CASSLAGYRGGADTQYF.